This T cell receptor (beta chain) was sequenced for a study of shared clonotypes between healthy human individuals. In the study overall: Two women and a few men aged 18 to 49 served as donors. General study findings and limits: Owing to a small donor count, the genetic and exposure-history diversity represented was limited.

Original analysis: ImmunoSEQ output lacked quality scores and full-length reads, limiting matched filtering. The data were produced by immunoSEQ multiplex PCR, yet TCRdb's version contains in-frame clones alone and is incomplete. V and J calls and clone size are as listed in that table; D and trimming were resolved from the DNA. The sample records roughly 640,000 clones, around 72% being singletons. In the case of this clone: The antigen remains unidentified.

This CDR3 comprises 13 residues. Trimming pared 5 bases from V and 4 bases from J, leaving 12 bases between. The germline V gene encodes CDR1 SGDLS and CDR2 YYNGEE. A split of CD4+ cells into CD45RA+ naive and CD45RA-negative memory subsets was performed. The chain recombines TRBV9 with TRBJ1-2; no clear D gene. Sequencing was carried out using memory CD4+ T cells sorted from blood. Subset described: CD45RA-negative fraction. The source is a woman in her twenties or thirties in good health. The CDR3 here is CASSAVLGYGYTF. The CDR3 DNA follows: TGTGCCAGCAGTGCCGTATTAGGCTATGGCTACACCTTC.